This T cell receptor beta chain appears in the sequencing data of a study of shared clonotypes between healthy human individuals. Study results and caveats: When naive CD4 clonotypes were compared across a few donors, 4% to 6.5% were shared. Larger estimated richness was generally seen in naive subsets than in memory subsets.

Remarks on this clone: Its antigen is as yet unknown. A junction boundary mismatches the germline segment, possibly from a read error.

HIV-negative, healthy adults without recent acute infections or vaccinations were the donors. The CDR3 totals 15 residues. Germline assignment: CDR1 SGHRS and CDR2 YFSETQ. As handled by the study authors: From ImmunoSEQ came sequences covering only the junction and carrying no quality scores, so filtering differed. Some clones are missing from TCRdb's copy, which holds only in-frame ones; the method was immunoSEQ multiplex PCR. That table is the source of V, J and clone size, and D and trimming were worked out from the DNA. This sample yields about 2.5 million clones, of which roughly 92% are seen a single time; 0.37% belongs to the top ten.

Material: naive CD4+ T cells from PBMCs. Subset denoted: CD45RA+ positively selected. The chain recombines TRBV5-1 with TRBJ1-2; 10 nucleotides line up with TRBD1. This TCR derives from a young man in good health. Some clones in this sample may be carry-over from other donors' samples. The CDR3 loop is CAGSPGLDRGLGYTF. In nucleotides, the CDR3 is TGCGCCGGCAGCCCAGGACTTGACAGGGGGCTAGGCTACACCTTC.